This TCR beta chain was obtained from a study of T cell responses to AZD1222 COVID-19 vaccine. The germline CDR1 and CDR2 sequences are SNHLY and FYNNEI. The CDR3 is 15 amino acids. V was clipped by 6 bases and J by 2 bases; unmatched bases: 8. Clones were sequenced by immunoSEQ multiplex PCR, and TCRdb holds only the in-frame ones, with some missing. Here the sample spans under 150,000 clones, more than 90% being singletons. J is TRBJ1-2 and V is TRBV2; 8 bases map to TRBD1. Sequences were derived from peripheral blood, sampled on day 0 of AZD1222 vaccination. The TCR sequence derives from an adult in good health. CDR3 DNA: TGTGCCAGCAGGACGGGACAGGAGCGAAACTATGGCTACACCTTC. This encodes CASRTGQERNYGYTF.